The 28 T cell receptor beta chains below were found in one sample sequenced in a study of beta chain features in type 1 diabetes. Antigens for these TCRs are unknown. Isolated RNA was reverse transcribed in full, so expressed TCRB transcripts were sequenced. Sequencing used immunoSEQ multiplex PCR; TCRdb keeps in-frame clones, though not all of them. The table records roughly 340,000 clones, approximately 13% of them present only once. Overall study findings and caveats: Moderately but significantly shorter TCRB CDR3s were found in Type 1 diabetes patients in all four CD4+ subsets.

Sequenced material: naive CD4+ T cells from blood. These receptors all come from a young woman with type 1 diabetes.

This clone turned up a few times. This sequence joins TRBV9 and TRBJ2-1; 10 bases are shared with TRBD2. Germline CDR1 SGDLS, CDR2 YYNGEE. After removal of 3 bases from V and 10 bases from J, the junction contained 4 bases not matched to a gene. CDR3 length: 13 residues. The DNA of the CDR3 is TGTGCCAGCAGCGAGGGGACTAGCGCAGAGCAGTTCTTC. Amino acid sequence: CASSEGTSAEQFF. Using reference TRBV9 and TRBJ2-1 for the parts outside the CDR3, the full variable domain is DSGVTQTPKHLITATGQRVTLRCSPRSGDLSVYWYQQSLDQGLQFLIQYYNGEERAKGNILERFSAQQFPDLHSELNLSSLELGDSALYFCASSEGTSAEQFFGPGTRLTVL.

The V and J genes are TRBV5-1 and TRBJ2-6; D possibly corresponds to TRBD1 (5 bases). The CDR3 loop spans 17 amino acids. V dropped 0 bases and J dropped 0 bases, with 10 bases sitting between them. Germline CDR1 SGHRS, CDR2 YFSETQ. CDR3 protein: CASSLGDRASGANVLTF. CDR3 sequence (DNA): TGCGCCAGCAGCTTGGGAGACAGAGCCTCTGGGGCCAACGTCCTGACTTTC.

The chain employs TRBV6-6 and TRBJ1-2; 7 bases fit TRBD1. Per germline, CDR1 MNHNY and CDR2 SVGAGI (reference sequence). The CDR3 length is 14 residues. Unmatched junction bases numbered 6, after V lost 0 bases and J lost 8 bases. CDR3 in amino acids: CASSYSTGFQGYTF. The CDR3 DNA reads TGTGCCAGCAGTTACTCGACAGGGTTTCAGGGCTACACCTTC.

This clone was seen a few times. V gene TRBV7-9 combines with J gene TRBJ2-2, with 8 bases fitting TRBD2. This CDR3 has 15 amino acids. After removal of 6 bases from V and 3 bases from J, the junction contained 6 bases not matched to a gene. Germline V CDR1 and CDR2: SEHNR, FQNEAQ (reference sequence). The CDR3 nucleotides are TGTGCCAGCAGGCAAATAGCGGGGTACACCGGGGAGCTGTTTTTT. It translates to CASRQIAGYTGELFF.

The V and J genes are TRBV5-1 and TRBJ2-4; D is possibly TRBD2 (6 bases). CDR1 is SGHRS, CDR2 YFSETQ, per germline. The CDR3 has 14 residues. Deletions cut 4 bases from V and 9 bases from J, with 17 bases between. This chain's CDR3 is CASSRGVGEAIQYF. In DNA, the CDR3 is TGCGCCAGCAGCCGTGGGGTAGGGGAGGCCATTCAGTACTTC.

The chain links TRBV9 to TRBJ2-7, with D perhaps matching TRBD1 (6 bases). V was clipped by 4 bases and J by 4 bases, with 15 bases between them. The CDR3 loop spans 14 amino acids. CDR1 is SGDLS, CDR2 YYNGEE, per germline. Written as DNA, the CDR3 is TGTGCCAGCAGCCCCCACAGGGTAGGGTACGAGCAGTACTTC. It is translated as CASSPHRVGYEQYF.

This clone appeared a single time. V gene TRBV27 combines with J gene TRBJ1-5; D unresolved. This CDR3 comprises 14 residues. The germline V gene has CDR1 MNHEY and CDR2 SMNVEV (reference sequence). V was shortened by 2 bases and J by 4 bases, with 9 bases between the two germline ends. In DNA, the CDR3 is TGTGCCAGCAGTTTAGGACTACCGAATCAGCCCCAGCATTTT. Its translation is CASSLGLPNQPQHF.

This clone was counted a few times. The genes are TRBV7-9 and TRBJ2-3; D not certain. CDR1 and CDR2 from the germline V gene are SEHNR and FQNEAQ (reference sequence). Trimming stripped 1 base from V and 2 bases from J, with 7 bases between. The CDR3 has 14 residues. In DNA, the CDR3 is TGTGCCAGCAGCTTAGAAAGCCACACAGATACGCAGTATTTT. Translating it yields CASSLESHTDTQYF.

This clone has more than one count but fewer than ten. The rearrangement uses TRBV5-4 and TRBJ2-2, with 7 bases that match TRBD2. Unmatched junction bases numbered 9, after V lost 4 bases and J lost 3 bases. The length of the CDR3 is 16 residues. Germline-derived CDR1 and CDR2 are SGHNT and YYREEE (reference sequence). The CDR3 region has the DNA TGTGCCAGCAGCCCCCTGAAAACTAGCGACACCGGGGAGCTGTTTTTT. Its protein is CASSPLKTSDTGELFF. Based on the CDR3 plus reference TRBV5-4 and TRBJ2-2, the full variable domain is ETGVTQSPTHLIKTRGQQVTLRCSSQSGHNTVSWYQQALGQGPQFIFQYYREEENGRGNFPPRFSGLQFPNYSSELNVNALELDDSALYLCASSPLKTSDTGELFFGEGSRLTVL.

This clone was seen a few times. The chain couples TRBV30 to TRBJ2-3; a possible D gene is TRBD1 (5 bases). The germline V and J ends were trimmed by 8 bases and 2 bases, with 17 bases remaining between them. Germline loops: CDR1 GTSNPN, CDR2 SVGIG (reference sequence). There are 14 residues in the CDR3. The CDR3 loop reads CAGTTGFLTDTQYF. The CDR3, as DNA: TGTGCCGGAACTACAGGTTTCCTCACAGATACGCAGTATTTT.

This clone came up a few times. In nucleotides, the CDR3 is TGTGCCAGCAGCTTAGAGGTAGCGTCGGGCTCCTACAATGAGCAGTTCTTC. Its translation is CASSLEVASGSYNEQFF. This chain links TRBV11-3 with TRBJ2-1; tentative D call: TRBD2 (5 bases). In germline, CDR1 is SGHNT, CDR2 YENEEA. The length of the CDR3 is 17 residues. V gave up 0 bases and J gave up 0 bases, with 12 bases separating them.

On this clone itself: This sample also contains other DNA sequences that code for the same CDR3. The chain recombines TRBV27 with TRBJ2-5; maybe TRBD1 (6 bases). CDR3 length: 13 amino acids. Trimming pared 3 bases from V and 5 bases from J, leaving 10 bases between. Germline V gene data show CDR1 as MNHEY and CDR2 as SMNVEV (reference sequence). CDR3 bases: TGTGCCAGCAGTTTCAGGGGCAGGGAGACCCAGTACTTC. Translated: CASSFRGRETQYF.

This clone was counted between two and nine times. J is TRBJ2-3 and V is TRBV29-1; possibly TRBD2 for D (7 bases). The CDR3 is made up of 14 amino acids. Germline loops: CDR1 SQVTM, CDR2 ANQGSEA. V dropped 4 bases and J dropped 6 bases, with 17 bases sitting between them. The CDR3 DNA is TGCAGCGTTGCCGAGGGGGGGGGCATGGATACGCAGTATTTT. Translating gives CSVAEGGGMDTQYF.

This clone appeared a few times. The chain links TRBV28 to TRBJ1-2, with TRBD1 matching 8 bases. V was pared by 6 bases and J by 4 bases, with 7 bases of the junction left unmatched. The length of the CDR3 is 14 residues. Per germline, CDR1 MDHEN and CDR2 SYDVKM. DNA for the CDR3: TGTGCCAGCAGGTCCGGGACAGGAGTCTATGGCTACACCTTC. This gives the protein CASRSGTGVYGYTF.

This clone came up a few times. The chain combines TRBV5-1 with TRBJ2-6; D ambiguous. Per the germline V gene, CDR1 is SGHRS and CDR2 is YFSETQ. This CDR3 is 15 amino acids long. The V end was cut by 4 bases, the J end by 0 bases, with 8 bases between. The CDR3 nucleotides are TGCGCCAGCAGCCCCAGTACCTCTGGGGCCAACGTCCTGACTTTC. Its protein product is CASSPSTSGANVLTF.

This chain joins TRBV5-6 and TRBJ1-1; D uncertain. Trimming shortened V by 0 bases and J by 10 bases, and 13 bases separated the two germline ends. Germline V gives CDR1 SGHDT, CDR2 YYEEEE. This CDR3 region has 13 residues. The CDR3 protein is CASSLAGPNPAFF. DNA for the CDR3: TGTGCCAGCAGCTTGGCGGGTCCGAACCCAGCTTTCTTT.

This clone has just a few counts. This sequence joins TRBV6-1 and TRBJ2-7, with a tentative D call TRBD1 (6 bases). The CDR3 contains 12 residues. V was pared by 1 base and J by 5 bases, with 6 bases between. Per germline, CDR1 MNHNS and CDR2 SASEGT. The CDR3 loop is CASSEDRDEQYF. The CDR3 region has the DNA TGTGCCAGCAGTGAAGACAGGGACGAGCAGTACTTC.

A note on this clone: The sample has other DNA sequences that encode this CDR3 too. This sequence joins TRBV5-1 and TRBJ2-1; TRBD2 aligns across 14 bases. The CDR3 runs to 15 residues. Germline V CDR1 and CDR2: SGHRS, YFSETQ. The V and J ends lost 4 bases and 9 bases, in that order; junction bases with no gene match: 6. Here the CDR3 DNA reads TGCGCCAGCAGCCTTGGACTAGCGGGAGGTGGTGAGCAGTTCTTC. This translates into CASSLGLAGGGEQFF.

V is TRBV29-1 and J is TRBJ1-2; possibly TRBD1 for D (5 bases). The CDR3 consists of 12 residues. V was pared by 2 bases and J by 4 bases, with 8 bases between. Germline V gene lookup returns CDR1 SQVTM and CDR2 ANQGSEA. The CDR3 protein is CSVEQGLYGYTF. The CDR3 DNA reads TGCAGCGTTGAACAGGGCCTCTATGGCTACACCTTC.

The DNA for the CDR3 is TGTGCCGCCACAGGGAGAGAGAACACTGAAGCTTTCTTT. Translating it yields CAATGRENTEAFF. This sequence joins TRBV10-3 and TRBJ1-1, with D tentatively TRBD1 (6 bases). The CDR3 extends over 13 amino acids. The germline gives CDR1 ENHRY, CDR2 SYGVKD. Trimming took 11 bases from V and 1 from J, leaving 14 bases between them.

The V and J genes are TRBV28 and TRBJ1-5; 12 bases are shared with TRBD1. Germline CDR1 and CDR2: MDHEN and SYDVKM. The CDR3 is 15 amino acids. V lost 6 bases, J lost 7 bases, and 7 bases stayed unmatched. The chain's CDR3 is CASSWGTGGAQPQHF. The CDR3 DNA reads TGTGCCAGCAGCTGGGGGACAGGGGGCGCGCAGCCCCAGCATTTT.

In its sample, this clone was seen a few times. V gene TRBV5-1 combines with J gene TRBJ2-1; 12 bases line up with TRBD2. This CDR3 spans 15 amino acids. The ends lost 4 bases at V and 3 bases at J; junction bases unmatched: 2. Germline CDR1 SGHRS, CDR2 YFSETQ. CDR3 DNA: TGCGCCAGCAGCCGGACTAGCGGGAACTACAATGAGCAGTTCTTC. This gives the protein CASSRTSGNYNEQFF.

This clone was counted between two and nine times. CDR3: CASTGQGRTDTQYF. CDR3 DNA sequence: TGTGCCAGCACCGGACAGGGAAGGACAGATACGCAGTATTTT. V and J are TRBV6-6 and TRBJ2-3; TRBD1 matches 8 bases. In germline, CDR1 is MNHNY, CDR2 SVGAGI (reference sequence). Unmatched junction bases numbered 6, after V lost 7 bases and J lost 3 bases. The CDR3 length is 14 residues.

This clone was seen only a few times. The chain joins TRBV7-6 to TRBJ2-1; 12 bases are shared with TRBD2. The junction had 1 base not matched to a gene; V was cut back by 0 bases and J by 4 bases. Germline V lookup: CDR1 SGHVS, CDR2 FNYEAQ. This CDR3 has 16 residues. The CDR3 DNA sequence: TGTGCCAGCAGCTTAGCTGGACTAGCGGGGTACAATGAGCAGTTCTTC. Amino acids: CASSLAGLAGYNEQFF.

The gene calls are TRBV7-9 and TRBJ1-1; TRBD1 matches 11 bases. Unmatched junction bases numbered 6, after V lost 7 bases and J lost 2 bases. Germline V gene lookup returns CDR1 SEHNR and CDR2 FQNEAQ (reference sequence). The length of the CDR3 is 15 residues. CDR3 nucleotide sequence: TGTGCCAGCACCTACGGGACAGGGGGAAACACTGAAGCTTTCTTT. It translates to CASTYGTGGNTEAFF.

Only a few counts were recorded for this clone. The genes are TRBV9 and TRBJ1-1; 9 bases line up with TRBD1. Germline assignment: CDR1 SGDLS and CDR2 YYNGEE. The ends lost 4 bases at V and 7 bases at J; junction bases unmatched: 5. The CDR3 extends over 13 amino acids. As DNA, the CDR3 is TGTGCCAGCAGCACAGGGGGCGAGGGTGAAGCTTTCTTT. Its translation: CASSTGGEGEAFF.

V is TRBV5-1 and J is TRBJ2-1; tentative D call: TRBD2 (7 bases). Per germline, CDR1 SGHRS and CDR2 YFSETQ. Between the trimmed V and J ends, which lost 4 bases and 0 bases, there was a span of 11 bases. The CDR3 sequence is 15 residues long. Written as DNA, the CDR3 is TGCGCCAGCAGCCGGGGGGCCCACTCCTACAATGAGCAGTTCTTC. This codes for CASSRGAHSYNEQFF. Looking up the rest from reference TRBV5-1 and TRBJ2-1 gives the full variable domain: KAGVTQTPRYLIKTRGQQVTLSCSPISGHRSVSWYQQTPGQGLQFLFEYFSETQRNKGNFPGRFSGRQFSNSRSEMNVSTLELGDSALYLCASSRGAHSYNEQFFGPGTRLTVL.

The CDR3 loop is CASSLSFLDTQYF. CDR3 DNA sequence: TGTGCCAGCAGCCTATCCTTTCTAGATACGCAGTATTTT. The chain recombines TRBV14 with TRBJ2-3; D is uncertain. V was cut by 4 bases and J by 5 bases, with 10 bases left in between. Germline CDR1 is SGHDN and CDR2 is FVKESK. The CDR3 loop spans 13 amino acids.